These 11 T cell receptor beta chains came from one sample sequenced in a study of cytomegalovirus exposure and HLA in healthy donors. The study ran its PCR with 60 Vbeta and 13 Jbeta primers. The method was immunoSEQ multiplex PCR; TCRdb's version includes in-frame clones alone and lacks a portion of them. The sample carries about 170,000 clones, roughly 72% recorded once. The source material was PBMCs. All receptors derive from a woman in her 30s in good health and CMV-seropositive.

DNA of the CDR3: TGCGCCAGCAGCCAAGACTTGGGCAGGGTAGAGCAGTACTTC. Amino acid sequence: CASSQDLGRVEQYF. The J gene is TRBJ2-7, the V gene TRBV4-1; possible D gene TRBD1, 5 bases. Trimming cost V 0 bases and J 7 bases, with 13 bases left between them. CDR3 length: 14 residues. The germline CDR1 and CDR2 sequences are MGHRA and YSYEKL.

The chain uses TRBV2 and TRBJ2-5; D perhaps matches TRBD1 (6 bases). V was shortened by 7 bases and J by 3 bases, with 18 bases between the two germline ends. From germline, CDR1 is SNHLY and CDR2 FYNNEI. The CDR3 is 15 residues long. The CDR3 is CASNDRTSSEETQYF. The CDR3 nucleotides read TGTGCCAGCAACGACAGGACTTCTTCCGAAGAGACCCAGTACTTC.

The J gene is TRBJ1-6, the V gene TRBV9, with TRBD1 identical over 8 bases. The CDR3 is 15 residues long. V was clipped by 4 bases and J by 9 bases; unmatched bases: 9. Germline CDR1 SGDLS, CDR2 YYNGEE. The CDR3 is CASSPGGWIGSPLHF. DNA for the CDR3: TGTGCCAGCAGCCCAGGGGGCTGGATAGGTTCACCCCTCCACTTT.

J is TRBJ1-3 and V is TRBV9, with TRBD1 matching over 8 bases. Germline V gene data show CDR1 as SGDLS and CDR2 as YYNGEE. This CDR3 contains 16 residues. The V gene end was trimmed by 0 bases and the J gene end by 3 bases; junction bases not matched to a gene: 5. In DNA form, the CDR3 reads TGTGCCAGCAGCGTAGCCCAGGGGGCGAATGGAAACACCATATATTTT. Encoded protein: CASSVAQGANGNTIYF.

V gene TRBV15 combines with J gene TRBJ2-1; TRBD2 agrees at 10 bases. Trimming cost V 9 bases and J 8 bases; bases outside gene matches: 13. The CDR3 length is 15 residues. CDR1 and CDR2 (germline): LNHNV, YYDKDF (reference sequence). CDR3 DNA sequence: TGTGCCACAGGCTCCCGGAGCGGGGGGGCCGATGAGCAGTTCTTC. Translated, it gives CATGSRSGGADEQFF.

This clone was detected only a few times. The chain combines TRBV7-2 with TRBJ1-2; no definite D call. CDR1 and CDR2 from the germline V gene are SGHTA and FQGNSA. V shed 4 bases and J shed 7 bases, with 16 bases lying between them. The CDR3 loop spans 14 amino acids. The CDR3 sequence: CASSSLNGLGGYTF. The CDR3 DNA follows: TGTGCCAGCAGCTCTCTTAACGGGTTGGGTGGCTACACCTTC.

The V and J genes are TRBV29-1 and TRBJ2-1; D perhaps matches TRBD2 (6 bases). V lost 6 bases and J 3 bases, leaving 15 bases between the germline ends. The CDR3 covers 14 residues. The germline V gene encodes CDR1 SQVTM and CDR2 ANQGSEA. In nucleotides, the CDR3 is TGCAGCGTGGTGGTAGCGGATCTCTACAATGAGCAGTTCTTC. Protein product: CSVVVADLYNEQFF.

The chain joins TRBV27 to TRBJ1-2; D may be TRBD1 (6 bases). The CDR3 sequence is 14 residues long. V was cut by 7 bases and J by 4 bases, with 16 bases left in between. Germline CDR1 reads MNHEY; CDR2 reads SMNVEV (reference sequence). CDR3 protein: CASNPGGLSYGYTF. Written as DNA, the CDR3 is TGTGCCAGCAATCCGGGGGGCCTCTCCTATGGCTACACCTTC.

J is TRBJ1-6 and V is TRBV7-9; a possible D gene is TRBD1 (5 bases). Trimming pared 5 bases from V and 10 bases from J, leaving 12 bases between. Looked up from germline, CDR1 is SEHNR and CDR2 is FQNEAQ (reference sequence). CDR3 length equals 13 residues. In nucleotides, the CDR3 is TGTGCCAGCAGCCCCTCCGGGGGATCACCCCTCCACTTT. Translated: CASSPSGGSPLHF.

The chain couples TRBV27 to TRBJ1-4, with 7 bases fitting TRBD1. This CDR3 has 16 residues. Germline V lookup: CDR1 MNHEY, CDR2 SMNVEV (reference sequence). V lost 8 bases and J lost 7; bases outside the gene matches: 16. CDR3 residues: CASRPGTAWVGEKLFF. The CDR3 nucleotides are TGTGCCAGCCGTCCCGGGACAGCCTGGGTAGGTGAAAAACTGTTTTTT.

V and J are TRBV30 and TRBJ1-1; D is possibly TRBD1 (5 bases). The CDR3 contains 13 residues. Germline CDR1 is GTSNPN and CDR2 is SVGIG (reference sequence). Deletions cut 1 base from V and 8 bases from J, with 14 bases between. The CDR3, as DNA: TGTGCCTGGAGTGACTTAAGCCCAGGGGAAGCTTTCTTT. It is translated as CAWSDLSPGEAFF.